This T cell receptor beta chain emerged from a study of T cell repertoires in cytomegalovirus infection. Study summary: CMV infection and matching HLA type were both indicated by public TCR beta signatures. Study observations and caveats: Clonotype analysis showed dominance of the ex vivo response by HLA-C-restricted CMV-specific TCR beta clonotypes.

TCRdb itself ran the reads through MiXCR, one entry per CDR3 protein. The sample yields roughly 570,000 distinct CDR3 sequences, around 40% seen once. Trimming stripped 1 base from V and 11 bases from J, with 17 bases between. The CDR3 contains 14 residues. Germline V CDR1 and CDR2: MDHEN, SYDVKM. This clonotype was counted only a few times. Its antigen is unidentified. This chain uses TRBV28 with TRBJ1-1; D is possibly TRBD1 (5 bases). This TCR was sampled from a human donor in good health (CMV status not recorded). Some clones in this sample may be carry-over from other donors' samples. The specimen was cultured PBMCs, collected from culture after CMV antigen stimulation. The CDR3 loop reads CASSLLSGTLNAFF. The CDR3 bases are TGTGCCAGCAGTTTATTATCTGGGACCCTGAATGCTTTCTTT.